This TCR beta chain was identified in a study of blood T cells in healthy people across ages (dated by TCRdb to 2015 to 2017). Background for the entire study: In model experiments, template switching captured about one uniquely barcoded TCR beta cDNA molecule for every two T cells. To avoid experimental bias, donors of different ages were randomly spread across the sequencing lanes. The study analyzed two additional independent replicas of 1 million unique cDNA reads from the same blood draw for two donors, one aged 18 to 29 and one aged 80 or older. Donors were grouped into four age groups: young (average 16 years), middle-aged (around 39), aged (about 59) and long-lived (around 82). The study measured age-related changes in TCR beta repertoire diversity using deep sequencing normalized with unique cDNA molecular identifiers. Broader findings and caveats from the paper: Observed TCR beta diversity correlated strongly with the percentage of naive T cells measured by flow cytometry. Donor CMV infection status was unknown, potentially confounding age-related changes in expanded clonotypes. Total diversity estimates from one million sequenced T cells were considered lower bounds and underestimates. Observed TCR beta diversity per million T cells fell roughly linearly with age, and a significant reduction was already apparent by age around 44. The long-lived group showed more naive CD4+ T cells, fewer expanded clones and increased TCR diversity than the aged group, suggesting age selection. Because profiling used bulk unsorted PBMCs, naive and antigen-experienced compartments could not be compared conclusively.

The germline V gene (reference sequence) provides CDR1 DFQATT and CDR2 SNEGSKA. The cysteine opens and the phenylalanine closes a CDR3 of 15 amino acids. Only CDR3 DNA remains: 45 bases, in frame from the first base. V and J are truncated by 5 bases and 2 bases respectively, leaving an intervening sequence of 19 bases. This clonotype was counted many times. Its antigen is not yet known. Base-call qualities are not available, and no considerably larger clone is one nucleotide away. The protocol used for the library was 5' RACE. The listed sequencing device is Illumina HiSeq 2500. A second 7 to 11 cycle PCR used a sample-barcoded 5' primer and a J-beta primer mix. A template-switch 5' adaptor carrying 12 random nucleotides introduced a unique molecular identifier onto each TCR beta cDNA molecule. Each sample yielded at least 2.5 million CDR3-containing paired-end reads. All of the RNA was converted into first-strand cDNA using the Mint cDNA synthesis kit, with a TRBC-specific oligonucleotide serving as the primer. All cDNA was treated with uracil-DNA glycosylase and then went through a first 18-cycle PCR with the universal primers M1SS and BC2_uni_R. The original pipeline was this. Each sample was normalized by randomly selecting 1 million high-quality reads, each carrying a distinct molecular identifier. Reads sharing molecular identifiers were discarded rather than binned into consensus sequences. MiTCR, set to a Q25 quality threshold and the strictest error-elimination algorithm, was used for CDR3 identification, clonotype clustering and error correction. Lower-bound total TCR beta diversity was estimated with a nonparametric unseen species model using Euler transformation. The public reads were reanalyzed by TCRdb: fastp trimming at Q25, MiXCR alignment, in-frame beta chains only. Each CDR3 protein appears once, grouped with its most common genes and DNA. These V and J calls originate from TCRdb's pipeline instead of the authors' own analysis. The sample table lists 1.5 million to 2 million distinct CDR3 sequences, roughly 28% of them with a count of one. The ten largest account for 7.7% of the sample.

The 39 donors, aged about 6 to 95 years, were systemically healthy Caucasian individuals from Russia. Each donor gave 8 to 10 milliliters of peripheral blood, drawn into EDTA-treated Vacutainer tubes. Ficoll-Paque density-gradient centrifugation was used to isolate PBMCs, with at least 6.5 million obtained per sample. Total RNA, at least 6 micrograms per sample, was extracted from PBMCs with Trizol reagent. For every donor, flow cytometry on a PBMC aliquot measured the percentage of naive CD45RAhigh/CD27high T cells. This chain is built from TRBV20-1 and TRBJ2-7, with the D gene call left open. Sample: blood. The receptor's source is a woman aged 25-40 years in good health. The bases read TGCAGTGCTCGAGCCAAGGGCCTCGCGCCCTACGAGCAGTACTTC. It translates to CSARAKGLAPYEQYF.